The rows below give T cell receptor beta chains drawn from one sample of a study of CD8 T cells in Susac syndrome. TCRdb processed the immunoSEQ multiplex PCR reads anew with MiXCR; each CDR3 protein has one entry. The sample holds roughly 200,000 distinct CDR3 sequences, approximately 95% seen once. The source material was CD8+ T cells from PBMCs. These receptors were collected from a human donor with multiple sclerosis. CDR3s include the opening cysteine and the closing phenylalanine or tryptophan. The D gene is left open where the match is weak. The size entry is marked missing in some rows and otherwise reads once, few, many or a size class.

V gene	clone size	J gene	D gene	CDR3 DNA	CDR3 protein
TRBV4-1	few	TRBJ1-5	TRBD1	TGTGCCAGCAGCCAGGGGGGCAATCAGCCCCAGCATTTT	CASSQGGNQPQHF
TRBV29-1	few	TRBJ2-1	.	TGCAGCGTTGAGGGCAGGCACAATGAGCAGTTCTTC	CSVEGRHNEQFF
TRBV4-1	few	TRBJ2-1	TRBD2	TGCGCCAGCAGCCAAGAGACTAGCGGCAATGAGCAGTTCTTC	CASSQETSGNEQFF
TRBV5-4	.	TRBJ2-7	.	TGTGCCAGCAGCTTGAGGGGGGAGACCTACGAGCAGTACTTC	CASSLRGETYEQYF
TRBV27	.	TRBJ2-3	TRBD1	TGTGCCAGCAACTGGGACAGGGGTAGGGCAGATACGCAGTATTTT	CASNWDRGRADTQYF
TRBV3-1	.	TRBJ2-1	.	TGTGCCAGCAGCCGCAAGGGTAGGGCGTTCTCCTACAATGAGCAGTTCTTC	CASSRKGRAFSYNEQFF
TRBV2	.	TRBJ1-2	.	TGTGCCAGCAGTGAGTTGCCTAATGGCTACACCTTC	CASSELPNGYTF
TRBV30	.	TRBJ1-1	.	TGTGCCTGGAGTGTATTGTGGGACACTGAAGCTTTCTTT	CAWSVLWDTEAFF
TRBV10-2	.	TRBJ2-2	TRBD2	TGCGCCAGCAGTGAGGGGCTAGCGGGGGAGTCCGGGGAGCTGTTTTTT	CASSEGLAGESGELFF
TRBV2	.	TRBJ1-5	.	TGTGCCAGCAGTGAGTTTGGGGGTGGCCAGCCCCAGCATTTT	CASSEFGGGQPQHF
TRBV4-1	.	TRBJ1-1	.	TGCGCCAGCAGCCAAGTCCCCCTTGTTAGGGTTTCGGCTCTGCTGAACACTGAAGCTTTCTTT	CASSQVPLVRVSALLNTEAFF
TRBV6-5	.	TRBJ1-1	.	TGTGCCAGCAGACTTTTTAACACTGAAGCTTTCTTT	CASRLFNTEAFF
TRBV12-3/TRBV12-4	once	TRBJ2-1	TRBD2	TGTGCCAGCAGCCCGATAGCGGGACACTACAATGAGCAGTTCTTC	CASSPIAGHYNEQFF
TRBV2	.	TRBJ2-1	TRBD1	TGTGCCAGCAGTGACCTCACAGGGGGGCAGTTCTTC	CASSDLTGGQFF
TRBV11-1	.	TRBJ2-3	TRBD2	TGTGCCAGCAGCTCCCAATCTAGCGGCGGGACTTCCGATACGCAGTATTTT	CASSSQSSGGTSDTQYF
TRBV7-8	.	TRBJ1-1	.	TGTGCCAGCAGCTTCGACCCCGGGACAGAAGCTTTCTTT	CASSFDPGTEAFF
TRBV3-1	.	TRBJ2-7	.	TGTGCCAGCAGCCTACGACCTTTGAGTGGGGGCGAGCAGTACTTC	CASSLRPLSGGEQYF